The TCR beta chain under discussion was sequenced for a study of CD8 T cells in ankylosing spondylitis. Findings and limits, study-wide: Disease-linked clones proved CD8+ and comparatively uncommon in peripheral blood. Reportedly, disease-linked clones are significantly enriched in ankylosing spondylitis patients' matched synovial fluid. In ankylosing spondylitis blood, a motif of about eight highly homologous TCR beta variants appeared characteristic.

The table lists this clonotype with many counts. Its antigen is still unknown. One entry per CDR3 protein results from TCRdb running MiXCR on the 5' RACE reads. The repertoire has about 300,000 distinct CDR3 sequences, around 10% of them found once; the top ten carry roughly a tenth. CDR1 and CDR2 from the germline V gene are MNHEY and SVGEGT. V gave up 6 bases and J gave up 4 bases, with 25 bases separating them. This CDR3 contains 18 residues. The receptor was derived from a female donor with ankylosing spondylitis or in good health (not recorded which). The rearrangement uses TRBV6-2 or TRBV6-3 and TRBJ2-1, with a tentative D call TRBD2 (6 bases). Sequencing was carried out using blood, either unsorted or a sorted T cell fraction (not recorded which). The CDR3 DNA is TGTGCCAGCAGCCATCCGACCGGGAGTAAGGCGCGGTACAATGAGCAGTTCTTC. Translated: CASSHPTGSKARYNEQFF.